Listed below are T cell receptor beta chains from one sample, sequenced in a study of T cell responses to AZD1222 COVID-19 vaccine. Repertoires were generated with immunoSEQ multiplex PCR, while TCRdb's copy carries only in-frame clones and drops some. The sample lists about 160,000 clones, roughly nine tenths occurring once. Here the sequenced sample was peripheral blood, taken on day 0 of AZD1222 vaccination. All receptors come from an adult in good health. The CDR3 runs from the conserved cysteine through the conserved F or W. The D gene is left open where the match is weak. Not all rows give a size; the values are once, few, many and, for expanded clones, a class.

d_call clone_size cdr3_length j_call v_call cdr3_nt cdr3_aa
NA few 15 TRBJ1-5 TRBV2 TGTGCCAGCAGCGCTCTGGGGCTGGGCAATCAGCCCCAGCATTTT CASSALGLGNQPQHF
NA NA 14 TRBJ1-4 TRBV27 TGTGCCAGCAGCTCCCTAGGGGTTCGGGAAAAACTGTTTTTT CASSSLGVREKLFF
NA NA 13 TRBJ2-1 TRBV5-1 TGCGCCAGCAGCCGAGGACGCGGGATTGAGCAGTTCTTC CASSRGRGIEQFF
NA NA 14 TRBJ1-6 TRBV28 TGTGCCAGCAGTTTATCGACAAAGTTTTCACCCCTCCACTTT CASSLSTKFSPLHF
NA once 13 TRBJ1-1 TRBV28 TGTGCCAGCAGGTACGCAGGGGACCCTGAGGCTTTCTTT CASRYAGDPEAFF
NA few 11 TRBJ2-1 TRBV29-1 TGCAGCGTTGAAGAGCCGCGGGGGCAGTTCTTC CSVEEPRGQFF
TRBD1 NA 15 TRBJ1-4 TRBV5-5 TGTGCCAGCAGCTGGAGGACAGGGGTTAATGAAAAACTGTTTTTT CASSWRTGVNEKLFF
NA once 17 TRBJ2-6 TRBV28 TGTGCCAGCAGCCAAACCTTGGTGGGGGCTGGGGCCAACGTCCTGACTTTC CASSQTLVGAGANVLTF
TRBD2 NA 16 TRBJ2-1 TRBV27 TGTGCCAGCAGTTTGAGCGGGGGTTCCTCCTACAATGAGCAGTTCTTC CASSLSGGSSYNEQFF
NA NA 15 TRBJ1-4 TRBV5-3 TGTGCCAGAAGCTTGGTCGCAGGAGTGGTTGAAAAACTGTTTTTT CARSLVAGVVEKLFF
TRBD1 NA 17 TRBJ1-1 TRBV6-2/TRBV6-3 TGTGCCAGCAGTTACGAGCAGGGGGCGGGTCTGGACACTGAAGCTTTCTTT CASSYEQGAGLDTEAFF
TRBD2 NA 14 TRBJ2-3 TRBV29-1 TGCAGCGGACTGAGAGCGGGAGCTCCAGATACGCAGTATTTT CSGLRAGAPDTQYF
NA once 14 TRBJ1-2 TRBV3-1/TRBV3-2 TGTGCCAGCGGATCTTTGGGGGGCGCAGGTGGCTACACCTTC CASGSLGGAGGYTF
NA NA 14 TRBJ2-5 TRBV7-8 TGTGCCAGCAGCTTACCCGGTACTTTAGAGACCCAGTACTTC CASSLPGTLETQYF
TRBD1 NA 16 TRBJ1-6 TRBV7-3 TGTGCCAGCAGCCTACGTCCAGGGGGTGGAGGATCACCCCTCCACTTT CASSLRPGGGGSPLHF
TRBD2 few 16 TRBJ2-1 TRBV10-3 TGTGCCATCAGTGAGTCGGTTGCGGGAGGAGACAATGAGCAGTTCTTC CAISESVAGGDNEQFF
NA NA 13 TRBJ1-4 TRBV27 TGTGCCAGCAGGGCGCCGCATAATGAAAAACTGTTTTTT CASRAPHNEKLFF
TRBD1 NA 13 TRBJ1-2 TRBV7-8 TGTGCCAGCAGCCGAGACAGGGCCTATGGCTACACCTTC CASSRDRAYGYTF
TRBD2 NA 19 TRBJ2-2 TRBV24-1 TGTGCCACCAGTGATTTCCCTCGGACTAGCGGGAGGGCCTCGGGGGAGCTGTTTTTT CATSDFPRTSGRASGELFF
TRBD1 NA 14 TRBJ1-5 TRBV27 TGTGCCAGCAGTCCCGGGACAGGGGTAGGAGCCCAGCATTTT CASSPGTGVGAQHF
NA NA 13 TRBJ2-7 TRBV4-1 TGCGCCAGCAGTCAGCGAGAGACCTACGAGCAGTACTTC CASSQRETYEQYF
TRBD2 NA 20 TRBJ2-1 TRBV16 TGTGCCAGCAGCCAATGGGCTTTTGGGACTATACGTAGCTCCTACAATGAGCAGTTCTTC CASSQWAFGTIRSSYNEQFF
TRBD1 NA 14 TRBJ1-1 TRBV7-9 TGTGCCAGCAGCTCACAGGGGTCGGACACTGAAGCTTTCTTT CASSSQGSDTEAFF
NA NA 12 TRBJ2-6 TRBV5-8 TGTGCCAGCAGCCTCACAGCCAACGTCCTGACTTTC CASSLTANVLTF
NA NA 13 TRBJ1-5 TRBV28 TGTGCCAGCAGTTTAGTGGACAATCAGCCCCAGCATTTT CASSLVDNQPQHF
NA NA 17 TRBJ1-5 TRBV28 TGTGCCAGCAGTTTTGGTGGGGCCGGCAGGCCAAATCAGCCCCAGCATTTT CASSFGGAGRPNQPQHF
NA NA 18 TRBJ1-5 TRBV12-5 TGTGCTAGTGGTTTGTTTTCCCCACAAGGCTACGTTAATCAGCCCCAGCATTTT CASGLFSPQGYVNQPQHF
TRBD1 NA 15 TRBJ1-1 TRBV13 TGTGCCAGCAGCCCGGGACAGATCATGAACACTGAAGCTTTCTTT CASSPGQIMNTEAFF
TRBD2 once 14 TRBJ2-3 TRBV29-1 TGCAGCGTTGAAGGCGGGAGGGGCACAGATACGCAGTATTTT CSVEGGRGTDTQYF
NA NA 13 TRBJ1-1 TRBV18 TGTGCCAGCTCACCCGACAGCTACACTGAAGCTTTCTTT CASSPDSYTEAFF
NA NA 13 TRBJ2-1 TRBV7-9 TGTGCCAGCAGCTTAGGGCAGGTCAATGAGCAGTTCTTC CASSLGQVNEQFF
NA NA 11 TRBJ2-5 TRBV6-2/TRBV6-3 TGTGCCAGCAGTTGGGGGGAGACCCAGTACTTC CASSWGETQYF
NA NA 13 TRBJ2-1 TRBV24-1 TGTGCCACCAGTGATCCACAGGGCAATGAGCAGTTCTTC CATSDPQGNEQFF
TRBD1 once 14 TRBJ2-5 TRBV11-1 TGTGCCAGCAGCTCCACAGGGGCGGTGGAGACCCAGTACTTC CASSSTGAVETQYF
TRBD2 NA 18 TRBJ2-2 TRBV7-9 TGTGCCAGCAGCTTAGGGTCTGTGGGACTAGCGGGACCCGGGGAGCTGTTTTTT CASSLGSVGLAGPGELFF
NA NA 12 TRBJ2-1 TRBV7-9 TGTGCCAGCAGCTTAACTACCAATGAGCAGTTCTTC CASSLTTNEQFF
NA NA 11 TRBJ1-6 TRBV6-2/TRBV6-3 TGTGCCAGCAGCGACAGTCGGATCAAGGACTTT CASSDSRIKDF
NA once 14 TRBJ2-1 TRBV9 TGTGCCAGCAGCGTAGATCCAGACTACAATGAGCAGTTCTTC CASSVDPDYNEQFF
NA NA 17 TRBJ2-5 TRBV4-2 TGTGCCAGCAGCCCTCTATGGGCGGGAAGGGGGCAAGAGACCCAGTACTTC CASSPLWAGRGQETQYF
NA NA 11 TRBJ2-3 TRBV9 TGTGCCAGCAGCGAGGGGGATACGCAGTATTTT CASSEGDTQYF
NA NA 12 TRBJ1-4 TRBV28 TGTGCCAGCAGTTTTTTGGGGGAAAAACTGTTTTTT CASSFLGEKLFF